The clone carrying this T cell receptor beta chain turned up a few times. This sample is drawn from a study of blood T cell repertoires in COVID-19. This CDR3 contains 14 residues. From germline, CDR1 is MNHNS and CDR2 SASEGT. V was pared by 2 bases and J by 1 base, with 8 bases between. Using immunoSEQ multiplex PCR, the repertoire was profiled, and TCRdb retains in-frame clones only, with some absent. The sample contains 110,000 to 150,000 clones, about 86% of which appear only once. This receptor was taken from a human donor in a cohort sampled during active COVID-19. The V gene is TRBV6-1, the J gene TRBJ1-1; the D is unclear. The sequencing input was peripheral blood. The DNA for the CDR3 is TGTGCCAGCAGTGAAAGTAGAGCGAACACTGAAGCTTTCTTT. Its protein is CASSESRANTEAFF.